A selection of T cell receptor beta chains follows, all from one sample in a study of shared clonotypes between healthy human individuals. Produced via immunoSEQ multiplex PCR; TCRdb's table is partial and in-frame only. The sample records under 1,100,000 clones, about 75% being singletons. The sample was memory CD4+ T cells sorted from blood. Source of these receptors: a man between 18 and 35 years old in good health. Each CDR3 is given with its conserved first and last residue. D genes are given only for firm matches. Clone size, where shown, is once, few, many, or a class for clones that have expanded.

clone_size j_call d_call v_call cdr3_nt cdr3_aa
. TRBJ1-5 . TRBV28 TGTGCCAGCGGGTCGGGTAATCAGCCCCAGCATTTT CASGSGNQPQHF
few TRBJ2-2 . TRBV11-2 TGTGCCAGCAGCTTAAGGCCAACCGGGGAGCTGTTTTTT CASSLRPTGELFF
. TRBJ1-2 . TRBV2 TGTGCCAGCAGTGAGAACCCCAGGTCCGTTAACTATGGCTACACCTTC CASSENPRSVNYGYTF
. TRBJ2-2 . TRBV5-4 TGTGCCAGCAGCTTGCGGTCGGGGGTGAACACCGGGGAGCTGTTTTTT CASSLRSGVNTGELFF
. TRBJ2-1 . TRBV27 TGTGCCAGCAGTTTATCTTTTTGGGCCCTGAGCGGCAACAATGAGCAGTTCTTC CASSLSFWALSGNNEQFF
. TRBJ1-2 TRBD1 TRBV27 TGTGCCAGCAGTTTGGACAGGGCTGGCGGCTACACCTTC CASSLDRAGGYTF
few TRBJ1-1 TRBD1 TRBV11-1 TGTGCCAGCAGCACTAGGACAGGGGTGAACACTGAAGCTTTCTTT CASSTRTGVNTEAFF
once TRBJ2-5 TRBD2 TRBV11-2 TGTGCCAGCAGCCTGCGACTAGCGGGAGGGGAGACCCAGTACTTC CASSLRLAGGETQYF
once TRBJ1-3 . TRBV30 TGTGCCTGGAGTGTACGGAGGGGCTCTGGAAACACCATATATTTT CAWSVRRGSGNTIYF
. TRBJ2-1 TRBD1 TRBV5-1 TGCGCCAGCAGCCCTGGACAGGGGGCGGGCAATGAGCAGTTCTTC CASSPGQGAGNEQFF
. TRBJ2-2 . TRBV5-6 TGTGCCAGCAGCCCCCCTCGGGAGCGGAGGAGCACCGGGGAGCTGTTTTTT CASSPPRERRSTGELFF
. TRBJ2-1 . TRBV29-1 TGCAGCGTTGAAGGTCGTCGGGGGAGCTCCTACAATGAGCAGTTCTTC CSVEGRRGSSYNEQFF
. TRBJ2-3 . TRBV10-1 TGCGCCAGCCGAAGCGAGGGCACAGATACGCAGTATTTT CASRSEGTDTQYF
. TRBJ1-3 . TRBV7-9 TGTGCCAGCAGCCAAGCCTACCCCGAGGACACCATATATTTT CASSQAYPEDTIYF
. TRBJ2-4 . TRBV5-8 TGTGCCAGCAGACCTGGGGACTTCTTAGCCAAAAACATTCAGTACTTC CASRPGDFLAKNIQYF
. TRBJ2-7 TRBD1 TRBV9 TGTGCCAGCAGCGCCGGACAGGGTATCCGCTTCGAGCAGTACTTC CASSAGQGIRFEQYF
. TRBJ1-2 . TRBV7-2 TGTGCCAGCAGCCCGACGACGAACTATGGCTACACCTTC CASSPTTNYGYTF
. TRBJ2-3 TRBD1 TRBV2 TGTGCCAGCAGCCGGGACAGGGGGCGCACAGATACGCAGTATTTT CASSRDRGRTDTQYF
. TRBJ2-1 . TRBV30 TGTGCCTGGAGTCGGGTTAGCGGAGGAACCAATGAGCAGTTCTTC CAWSRVSGGTNEQFF
. TRBJ2-4 . TRBV7-8 TGTGCCAGCAGCTTAACCGGGGGCGCCAAAAACATTCAGTACTTC CASSLTGGAKNIQYF
. TRBJ2-5 TRBD1 TRBV4-1 TGCGCCAGCAGCCTAGAACAGGGGGGCGAGACCCAGTACTTC CASSLEQGGETQYF
. TRBJ1-3 . TRBV7-8 TGTGCCAGCAGCTTAGGGGCGCCGGGGGCCGGAAACACCATATATTTT CASSLGAPGAGNTIYF
. TRBJ2-1 TRBD2 TRBV6-6 TGTGCCAGCAGTTACAGCGGGACCTTAGGTGAGCAGTTCTTC CASSYSGTLGEQFF
many TRBJ2-7 . TRBV10-3 TGTGCCATCAGTGGGACAAACTACGAGCAGTACTTC CAISGTNYEQYF
once TRBJ2-3 . TRBV10-2 TGCGCCAGCAGTGAATTCGATCTAACAGATACGCAGTATTTT CASSEFDLTDTQYF
. TRBJ2-7 TRBD2 TRBV27 TGTGCCAGCAGTCCCAACCATCCTAGCGGGACTTCCGTGCAGTACTTC CASSPNHPSGTSVQYF
. TRBJ1-1 TRBD1 TRBV27 TGTGCCAGCAGCCTAGGGACAGGAAGCGTGAGCACTGAAGCTTTCTTT CASSLGTGSVSTEAFF
few TRBJ2-1 TRBD2 TRBV18 TGTGCCAGCTCACCACCCAACGGGGGGGAACGCAATGAGCAGTTCTTC CASSPPNGGERNEQFF
. TRBJ2-7 . TRBV6-5 TGTGCCAGGCAAAACCTAGCGAACGAGCAGTACTTC CARQNLANEQYF
. TRBJ1-1 TRBD1 TRBV27 TGTGCCAGCAGTTTAGGGTGGGACAGGGGGATGAACACTGAAGCTTTCTTT CASSLGWDRGMNTEAFF
many TRBJ1-2 TRBD1 TRBV10-3 TGTGCCATCAGTGAGTCGATGGGGGGACAGTCGATTAACTATGGCTACACCTTC CAISESMGGQSINYGYTF
once TRBJ1-5 TRBD1 TRBV19 TGTGCCAGTAATGAGGCAGGGGGTATCAATCAGCCCCAGCATTTT CASNEAGGINQPQHF
. TRBJ2-7 . TRBV6-4 TGTGCCAGCAGTGTCTTAGGCCTCTGCTCCTACGAGCAGTACTTC CASSVLGLCSYEQYF
. TRBJ1-1 TRBD1 TRBV7-9 TGTGCCTCGGCCCAGGGGGGCACTGAAGCTTTCTTT CASAQGGTEAFF
. TRBJ2-2 . TRBV9 TGTGCCAGCGTACGGGACATGAACACCGGGGAGCTGTTTTTT CASVRDMNTGELFF
. TRBJ1-4 TRBD1 TRBV28 TGTGCCAGCAGTACAGGGGGTGAAAAACTGTTTTTT CASSTGGEKLFF
. TRBJ2-3 TRBD2 TRBV5-1 TGCGCCAGCCCTGGGGCGGGAGCAGGGTCAGATACGCAGTATTTT CASPGAGAGSDTQYF
. TRBJ2-7 TRBD2 TRBV30 TGTGCCTGGAGCCTCCGACTAGCGGGGAGCTCCTACGAGCAGTACTTC CAWSLRLAGSSYEQYF
. TRBJ2-7 . TRBV4-2 TGTGCCAGCAGCTCCGGGGGCGGGGGCACCTACGAGCAGTACTTC CASSSGGGGTYEQYF
. TRBJ1-5 . TRBV6-5 TGTGCCAGCAGTTACGGGACACTCAGTCAGCCCCAGCATTTT CASSYGTLSQPQHF
. TRBJ2-5 . TRBV5-1 TGCGCCAGCAGCTTAGGGAGGAGCCAAGAGACCCAGTACTTC CASSLGRSQETQYF
. TRBJ2-7 TRBD1 TRBV30 TGTGCCTGGAGGAAACGAGACAGGGTGTACTTC CAWRKRDRVYF
. TRBJ1-1 . TRBV28 TGTGCCAGCACTCAAGGGGCCAGGGGCCGGACGGAAGCTTTCTTT CASTQGARGRTEAFF
. TRBJ2-5 TRBD2 TRBV18 TGTGCCAGCTCACCCTTCAGTAGCGGGGGGCAAAAAGAGACCCAGTACTTC CASSPFSSGGQKETQYF
once TRBJ2-1 TRBD2 TRBV7-2 TGTGCCAGCAGCCCCCGGGCTAGCGGGAGGATGGATGAGCAGTTCTTC CASSPRASGRMDEQFF
. TRBJ2-7 TRBD1 TRBV4-1 TGCGCCAGCAGCCAAGTAACAGGGGAAACCTACGAGCAGTACTTC CASSQVTGETYEQYF
. TRBJ2-7 . TRBV23-1 TGCGCCAGCAGTCAAAAGTGGGAGGCCCACGAGCAGTACTTC CASSQKWEAHEQYF
. TRBJ2-6 . TRBV4-2 TGTGCCAGCAGCCTGGAAGGTGGGGCAGCCCGAGTCAAGGCCAACGTCCTGACTTTC CASSLEGGAARVKANVLTF
. TRBJ2-5 . TRBV20-1 TGCAGTGCTTTTTTAGGAGAGACCCAGTACTTC CSAFLGETQYF
. TRBJ1-1 . TRBV10-3 TGTGCCATCAGTGAAGGGGACACTGAAGCTTTCTTT CAISEGDTEAFF
. TRBJ2-2 TRBD2 TRBV7-6 TGTGCCAGCGGGATTAGCGGGAGAGGCGGGGAGCTGTTTTTT CASGISGRGGELFF
. TRBJ2-7 . TRBV19 TGTGCCAGTAGTGCGGACACCACCTACGAGCAGTACTTC CASSADTTYEQYF
. TRBJ2-1 TRBD2 TRBV4-2 TGTGCCAGCAGTCCCGGGACTAGCGGGGGGGGCAGGCCCTACAATGAGCAGTTCTTC CASSPGTSGGGRPYNEQFF